This T cell receptor beta chain was sequenced in a study of radiotherapy plus CTLA-4 blockade in lung cancer. Study-level information: Disease control was present in 25% to 35% of patients, and objective responses in approximately 20%.

Study-level findings and limits: Best predicting response, reportedly, were early blood T cell clone dynamics, with interferon-beta. Following radiotherapy plus ipilimumab, tumor-derived TCR clones expanded in the blood.

Lung cancer patients with chemo-refractory metastatic non-small-cell disease were given focal radiation plus CTLA-4 blockade with ipilimumab. Sequencing used immunoSEQ multiplex PCR; TCRdb keeps in-frame clones, though not all of them. There are 53,000 or so clones in the sample; more than 70% occur only once, and more than 9.5% lies in the top ten. Between the trimmed V and J ends, which lost 3 bases and 5 bases, there was a span of 16 bases. Germline lookup yields CDR1 SGHVS and CDR2 FQNEAQ. The CDR3 is 15 residues long. A note on this clone: The target antigen is unknown.

This chain uses TRBV7-8 with TRBJ1-1; weak D call: TRBD1 (6 bases). The origin of this receptor is a human donor with non-small cell lung cancer who had stable disease on radiotherapy plus ipilimumab. The sample in question was peripheral blood, obtained from a patient treated with radiotherapy plus ipilimumab. The chain's CDR3 is CASSFGTSFLTEAFF. CDR3 nucleotides: TGTGCCAGCAGCTTCGGGACATCCTTTCTGACTGAAGCTTTCTTT.